The 10 T cell receptor beta chains given below trace back to one sample, sequenced in a study of CD8+CD57+ T cells in acquired aplastic anemia. Patients sequenced had flow cytometry evidence of CD8+CD57+ cell expansion. The template for TCR beta VDJ and CDR3 sequence profiling was genomic DNA. Each CDR3 protein gets one entry after TCRdb re-called the reads with MiXCR. The sample lists about 270,000 distinct CDR3 sequences, 82% occurring once. The specimen was sorted CD4+, CD8+, or CD8+CD57+ T cells (not recorded which) from PBMCs. These receptors all stem from a human donor with aplastic anemia.

As to this clonotype: The final CDR3 position lacks the conserved phenylalanine or tryptophan, pointing to a likely read error. The DNA is left out, because the CDR3 cannot be placed on it with certainty; the CDR3 is given as TCRdb lists it. The chain combines TRBV7-6 with TRBJ2-3. Germline V gives CDR1 SGHVS, CDR2 FNYEAQ. Both ends counted, the CDR3 spans 13 residues. The CDR3: CASSLGGVSHEKL.

The chain recombines TRBV19 with TRBJ2-7, with D unclear. This CDR3 is built from 16 residues. V lost 6 bases, J lost 13 bases, and 31 bases lay in between. Germline-derived CDR1 and CDR2 are LNHDA and SQIVND (reference sequence). CDR3 loop: CASRIPGEAYMAELYV. The CDR3 nucleotides read TGTGCCAGTAGGATACCTGGCGAGGCCTACATGGCCGAGCTCTACGTC.

The chain links TRBV7-9 to TRBJ1-1; D is uncertain. Germline CDR1 and CDR2: SEHNR and FQNEAQ (reference sequence). Trimming shortened V by 4 bases and J by 14 bases, and 26 bases separated the two germline ends. The CDR3 is 15 amino acids. In DNA form, the CDR3 reads TGTGCCAGCAGCTCGACTAGCGGGGTGAGCACAGATACGTTCTTT. Protein sequence: CASSSTSGVSTDTFF.

On this clonotype: One end of the junction is discordant with germline, which a read error may explain. This chain links TRBV9 with TRBJ1-6; D not resolved. The CDR3 runs to 16 residues. Germline V gene sequence: CDR1 SGDLS, CDR2 YYNGEE. Here the CDR3 DNA reads TGTGCCAGCAGTGGCGAGCTTAGCTCCTATAATTCCCCCCTCCACTTT. Protein sequence: CASSGELSSYNSPLHF.

As regards this clonotype: Relative to the germline gene, one junction end is altered; a read error may explain this. The genes are TRBV7-2 and TRBJ2-3; D is possibly TRBD2 (6 bases). Germline loops: CDR1 SGHTA, CDR2 FQGNSA. The CDR3 length is 14 residues. In DNA form, the CDR3 reads TGTGCCAGCAGCCATGGAGGGGCCGGGGATACGTACGATTTT. Amino acids: CASSHGGAGDTYDF.

The chain recombines TRBV7-7 with TRBJ2-2, with a possible D match to TRBD1 (6 bases). This CDR3 spans 15 amino acids. V lost 5 bases and J lost 1, with 11 bases in between. Germline V CDR1 and CDR2: SSHAT, FNYEAQ (reference sequence). Here the CDR3 DNA reads TGTGCCAGCAGCATGGGACATCAGAACACCGGGGAGCTGTTTTTT. Its protein is CASSMGHQNTGELFF.

Turning to this clonotype: This likely comes from a read error, as the CDR3 has no conserved phenylalanine or tryptophan at its end. It is unclear where the CDR3 begins or ends on the DNA, so no DNA is shown, and the CDR3 is as TCRdb lists it. The chain employs TRBV9 and TRBJ2-3; the table names TRBD1, a call not compared with the DNA. 12 amino acids form the CDR3, both terminal residues included. Germline-derived CDR1 and CDR2 are SGDLS and YYNGEE. The CDR3 spells CASSAQGQVADV.

The chain combines TRBV5-1 with TRBJ1-1; the D gene is possibly TRBD1 (5 bases). The CDR3 sequence is 13 residues long. V shed 3 bases and J shed 6 bases, with 12 bases lying between them. Germline V lookup: CDR1 SGHRS, CDR2 YFSETQ. As DNA, the CDR3 is TGCGCCAGCAGCTATGACGGGGGGGCTGAAGCTTTCTTT. Translating it yields CASSYDGGAEAFF.

V and J are TRBV5-6 and TRBJ1-2, with D tentatively TRBD1 (6 bases). Germline V gives CDR1 SGHDT, CDR2 YYEEEE. The ends were cut back, 0 bases at V and 4 bases at J, with 13 bases in the middle. This CDR3 spans 15 amino acids. This CDR3 reads CASSLERAGAYGYTF. CDR3 DNA: TGTGCCAGCAGCTTGGAGAGGGCAGGGGCCTATGGCTACACCTTC.

A few counts support this clonotype. The V call is TRBV5-4, the J call TRBJ1-1; no clear D. Germline values: CDR1 SGHNT, CDR2 YYREEE (reference sequence). The CDR3 extends over 14 amino acids. Trimming stripped 2 bases from V and 5 bases from J, with 13 bases between. CDR3 loop: CASSFTSAGTEAFF. In nucleotides, the CDR3 is TGTGCCAGCAGCTTTACTAGCGCAGGTACTGAAGCTTTCTTT.